This record concerns one TCR beta chain sequence. The specificity of this receptor is unknown. Base qualities are not at hand, and no much larger clone is one base apart. The CDR3 has 13 amino acids, counting the end cysteine and phenylalanine. Just CDR3 DNA is preserved here, 39 bases in frame from base 1. V and J lose 2 bases and 6 bases, and a span of 9 bases separates them. Sequences SGHDT (CDR1) and YYEEEE (CDR2) are obtained from the germline V gene. The data were obtained in a study of CD8 T cells in Susac syndrome (dated 2019 in TCRdb). Background on the whole study: Among the Susac syndrome patients who were sequenced, clinically active disease was present in 5 or 6 and clinical remission was observed in about eight. At the time of blood withdrawal, Susac syndrome patients were either therapy-naive, taking corticosteroids (with some also receiving IVIg), or on IVIg alone. Whether CD8+ T cell activation and differentiation in Susac syndrome was antigen driven was tested using repertoire sequencing.

The study at large found these results: The number of individuals in the TCR sequencing and HLA analysis was acknowledged as relatively small. No clonal expansion was detected in the CD4+ T cell repertoire of Susac syndrome patients.

Peripheral blood CD8+ and CD4+ T cells from healthy donors, Susac syndrome patients and multiple sclerosis patients were profiled using high-throughput TCR beta sequencing. The Susac syndrome patients fulfilled recently defined diagnostic criteria for definite or probable disease. Bulk CD8+ and CD4+ T cells were purified by magnetic negative isolation, while CD8+ TEMRA cells were enriched using FACS. Blood was drawn into EDTA tubes, processed within 24 hours, and PBMCs were isolated by density gradient centrifugation. PBMCs destined for TCR sequencing were cryopreserved in liquid nitrogen and later thawed in a 37 °C water bath. Purity of sorted or isolated CD4+, CD8+ and CD8+ TEMRA cells was at least 90%. RNA was extracted with the RNeasy kit and 0.5 to 1 ug was reverse transcribed using random hexamers. TCR beta CDR3 regions were amplified with the immunoSEQ multiplex PCR assay covering 54 Vbeta and 13 Jbeta segments. PCR amplification bias was corrected using a synthetic template baseline for primer optimization and computational correction. On the authors' methods: Reads were annotated to V, D and J genes per IMGT and analyzed with immunoSEQ Analyzer, keeping only productive sequences. To calculate clonality, Shannon entropy was normalized by log2 of the number of productive unique sequences and then subtracted from one. Public and private clones were assessed among the 100 most prevalent clones of each patient and control. Clones were defined as Susac-specific if absent from the healthy and MS cohorts, from approximately 1,100 published viral clones and from other ImmuneACCESS disease sequences. TCRdb reprocessing: public reads trimmed at Q25 with fastp, clones called with MiXCR, in-frame beta chains kept. Every entry covers one CDR3 protein and lists the most common genes and DNA from its rows. These V and J calls originate from TCRdb's pipeline instead of the authors' own analysis. The sample profile shows under 150,000 distinct CDR3 sequences; about 94% of them were found once. Clones ranked in the top ten supply roughly 0.08% of the sample.

The sample consisted of CD4+ T cells from PBMCs. The sequence is built from TRBV5-6 and TRBJ2-1, with the identity of the D gene unclear. This TCR was sampled from a human donor with Susac syndrome. The CDR3 has the sequence CASSLYPPNEQFF. The nucleotide sequence is TGTGCCAGCAGCTTATATCCCCCCAATGAGCAGTTCTTC.